What follows is one T cell receptor beta chain and its context. Antigen: not known. The V gene's germline CDR1 is MNHNS and CDR2 SASEGT. The CDR3 spans 14 residues. V shed 2 bases and J shed 5 bases, with 13 bases lying between them. TCRdb's copy holds only in-frame clones and misses some; the assay was immunoSEQ multiplex PCR. The repertoire holds some 170,000 clones, with about 89% as singletons. The data belong to a study of cytomegalovirus exposure and HLA in healthy donors. Notes on the study in general: The classifier was said to identify cytomegalovirus status with high specificity and sensitivity.

The rearrangement links TRBV6-1 to TRBJ2-7; tentatively, D is TRBD1 (7 bases). The sequence derives from a man younger than 30 in good health and CMV-seropositive. Sequencing input: PBMCs. The CDR3 reads CASSESPGGHEQYF. The CDR3 coding sequence is TGTGCCAGCAGTGAAAGTCCAGGGGGGCACGAGCAGTACTTC.